The rows below give T cell receptor beta chains drawn from one sample of a study of T cell responses to AZD1222 COVID-19 vaccine. Produced via immunoSEQ multiplex PCR; TCRdb's table is partial and in-frame only. The profile shows about 200,000 clones, approximately 94% of them singletons. The input for sequencing was peripheral blood, taken on day 0 of MenACWY control vaccination. All receptors derive from an adult in good health. The CDR3 runs from the conserved cysteine through the conserved F or W. D genes are given only for firm matches. Not every row has a clone size; where given, it reads once, few, many or a size class.

clone_size | j_call | v_call | d_call | cdr3_aa | cdr3_nt
. | TRBJ1-1 | TRBV6-1 | . | CASSEAMVTEAFF | TGTGCCAGCAGTGAAGCCATGGTCACTGAAGCTTTCTTT
. | TRBJ2-5 | TRBV19 | . | CASRRGINQETQYF | TGTGCCAGCCGGAGAGGCATTAACCAAGAGACCCAGTACTTC
. | TRBJ1-2 | TRBV10-3 | . | CAISATDYGYTF | TGTGCCATCAGTGCGACAGACTATGGCTACACCTTC
. | TRBJ1-1 | TRBV19 | TRBD1 | CASGDRGGTEAFF | TGTGCCAGTGGGGACAGGGGAGGGACTGAAGCTTTCTTT
. | TRBJ2-7 | TRBV11-2 | . | CASSFGLWGNDYEQYF | TGTGCCAGCAGCTTCGGCCTCTGGGGGAACGACTACGAGCAGTACTTC
. | TRBJ1-2 | TRBV27 | . | CASSFLAQGRRVGGYTF | TGTGCCAGCAGTTTTCTGGCCCAGGGAAGGAGGGTCGGGGGCTACACCTTC
. | TRBJ1-6 | TRBV5-1 | TRBD1 | CASSLATGLSYNSPLHF | TGCGCCAGCAGCTTGGCGACAGGGCTTTCCTATAATTCACCCCTCCACTTT
. | TRBJ1-5 | TRBV6-5 | TRBD1 | CASRSGTGHDQPQHF | TGTGCCAGCAGATCCGGGACAGGGCACGATCAGCCCCAGCATTTT
. | TRBJ1-5 | TRBV7-9 | . | CASSSLGGGQPQHF | TGTGCCAGCAGCTCGCTGGGGGGGGGTCAGCCCCAGCATTTT
. | TRBJ2-5 | TRBV28 | . | CASTPQQGRETQYF | TGTGCCAGCACTCCCCAACAGGGACGAGAGACCCAGTACTTC
. | TRBJ1-1 | TRBV7-2 | . | CASSLQLRDTEAFF | TGTGCCAGCAGCTTACAACTTAGGGACACTGAAGCTTTCTTT
. | TRBJ1-1 | TRBV5-1 | . | CASSLVLGTEAFF | TGCGCCAGCAGCTTGGTTCTGGGCACTGAAGCTTTCTTT
once | TRBJ2-7 | TRBV12-5 | . | CASGPRGESSYEQYF | TGTGCTAGTGGTCCCCGGGGAGAGAGCTCCTACGAGCAGTACTTC
. | TRBJ2-3 | TRBV27 | . | CASSPTRRDTQYF | TGTGCCAGCAGTCCGACCCGGCGGGATACGCAGTATTTT
. | TRBJ1-2 | TRBV5-1 | . | CASSLARGSYGYTF | TGCGCCAGCAGCTTGGCCAGGGGATCCTATGGCTACACCTTC
once | TRBJ1-2 | TRBV19 | TRBD1 | CASSTVEGAGVIDGYTF | TGTGCCAGTAGTACCGTAGAGGGGGCAGGGGTCATTGATGGCTACACCTTC
. | TRBJ1-6 | TRBV6-6 | . | CASSRIRNSPLHF | TGTGCCAGCAGCCGCATCCGTAATTCACCCCTCCACTTT
. | TRBJ1-4 | TRBV25-1 | . | CASSEGVRATNEKLFF | TGTGCCAGCAGTGAGGGAGTACGAGCAACTAATGAAAAACTGTTTTTT
. | TRBJ2-7 | TRBV20-1 | . | CSASGPDATGEQYF | TGCAGTGCTAGTGGGCCGGATGCGACTGGCGAGCAGTACTTC
. | TRBJ2-5 | TRBV27 | . | CASTLNKETQYF | TGTGCCAGCACCCTGAACAAAGAGACCCAGTACTTC
. | TRBJ1-1 | TRBV7-8 | . | CASSLALGNTEAFF | TGTGCCAGCAGCTTAGCGTTGGGGAACACTGAAGCTTTCTTT
. | TRBJ1-1 | TRBV18 | . | CASSQDRNTEAFF | TGTGCCAGCTCACAGGACAGGAACACTGAAGCTTTCTTT
once | TRBJ1-3 | TRBV23-1 | TRBD1 | CASSPGGPGGNTIYF | TGCGCCAGCAGTCCAGGGGGCCCGGGTGGAAACACCATATATTTT
. | TRBJ2-3 | TRBV7-2 | . | CASSLAGASPADTQYF | TGTGCCAGCAGCTTAGCGGGAGCCAGTCCGGCAGATACGCAGTATTTT
. | TRBJ2-1 | TRBV12-5 | TRBD1 | CASGFGTGGNEQFF | TGTGCTAGTGGTTTTGGTACAGGGGGCAATGAGCAGTTCTTC
once | TRBJ1-3 | TRBV20-1 | . | CSATRANTIYF | TGCAGTGCCACCAGAGCAAACACCATATATTTT
. | TRBJ1-1 | TRBV6-5 | . | CASSSGAMNTEAFF | TGTGCCAGCAGTAGCGGGGCGATGAACACTGAAGCTTTCTTT
. | TRBJ2-1 | TRBV11-2 | TRBD2 | CASSSGAGAYNEQFF | TGTGCCAGCAGCTCGGGAGCGGGGGCGTACAATGAGCAGTTCTTC
. | TRBJ1-5 | TRBV28 | . | CASTKRRDGNQPQHF | TGTGCCAGCACTAAACGGCGGGATGGCAATCAGCCCCAGCATTTT
once | TRBJ1-5 | TRBV10-3 | TRBD1 | CATGTGENQPQHF | TGTGCCACCGGGACAGGGGAAAATCAGCCCCAGCATTTT
. | TRBJ1-5 | TRBV15 | TRBD1 | CATNRDRDQPQHF | TGTGCCACCAACCGGGACAGAGATCAGCCCCAGCATTTT
. | TRBJ1-3 | TRBV2 | . | CASSLTRNTIYF | TGTGCCAGCAGCTTGACAAGAAACACCATATATTTT
. | TRBJ1-2 | TRBV5-4 | TRBD1 | CASSFGQGGYTF | TGTGCCAGCAGCTTCGGACAGGGGGGCTACACCTTC
. | TRBJ1-2 | TRBV28 | TRBD1 | CASSLGRTGSYGYTF | TGTGCCAGCAGTTTAGGGCGGACAGGGTCCTATGGCTACACCTTC
. | TRBJ2-2 | TRBV7-2 | TRBD2 | CASSLDGRGAGELFF | TGTGCCAGCAGCTTAGATGGACGGGGGGCCGGGGAGCTGTTTTTT